A selection of T cell receptor beta chains follows, all from one sample in a study of T cell responses to AZD1222 COVID-19 vaccine. TCRdb's table, derived via immunoSEQ multiplex PCR, lists solely in-frame clones and lacks some. This sample carries about 110,000 clones, around 90% of them seen once, and the ten largest clones take about 6.6%. This material consisted of peripheral blood, taken on day 0 of AZD1222 vaccination. These receptor sequences come from an adult in good health. The CDR3 runs from the conserved cysteine through the conserved F or W. A D gene is named only where the DNA matches it firmly. The size field is filled for only some rows; it gives once, few, many or a size class.

j_call d_call clone_size v_call cdr3_nt cdr3_aa
TRBJ1-3 TRBD1 - TRBV15 TGTGCCACCAGCAGCGGGACAGGGGTCTTCTCTGGAAACACCATATATTTT CATSSGTGVFSGNTIYF
TRBJ1-6 TRBD1 - TRBV18 TGTGCCAGCTCACCCGGACAGGGTGGGAATTCACCCCTCCACTTT CASSPGQGGNSPLHF
TRBJ1-2 - - TRBV28 TGTGCCAGCAGACTACAGGGTCTTGATGGCTACACCTTC CASRLQGLDGYTF
TRBJ1-4 - - TRBV28 TGTGCCAGCAGTTTAGATGTGTCTCCTGAAAAACTGTTTTTT CASSLDVSPEKLFF
TRBJ2-2 TRBD1 - TRBV3-1/TRBV3-2 TGTGCCAGCAGCCACGATCGGGACAGGAACACCGGGGAGCTGTTTTTT CASSHDRDRNTGELFF
TRBJ1-4 - - TRBV7-8 TGTGCCAGCAGCAGCTCTCCCACTAATGAAAAACTGTTTTTT CASSSSPTNEKLFF
TRBJ2-7 - - TRBV4-3 TGCGCCAGCAGCCCCCGAGGGGGCTACGAGCAGTACTTC CASSPRGGYEQYF
TRBJ2-7 - few TRBV7-2 TGTGCCAGCAGCCTAGGCTCCTACGAGCAGTACTTC CASSLGSYEQYF
TRBJ1-2 - - TRBV9 TGTGCCAGCAGCGTAGACATTACGTCTGACTATGGCTACACCTTC CASSVDITSDYGYTF
TRBJ2-2 - - TRBV5-1 TGCGCCAGCAGCTTGTTGACAGGGGAGCTGTTTTTT CASSLLTGELFF
TRBJ1-5 - - TRBV4-1 TGCGCCAGCAACGAAAGGGCGGGCGGCAGCAATCAGCCCCAGCATTTT CASNERAGGSNQPQHF
TRBJ1-4 - - TRBV4-1 TGCGCCAGCAGCCAAGAATCATCGGGGGCAGAGGGGGAAAAACTGTTTTTT CASSQESSGAEGEKLFF
TRBJ1-3 - - TRBV5-6 TGTGCCAGCAGCTTGGAAGGAGGGGCCTCTGGAAACACCATATATTTT CASSLEGGASGNTIYF
TRBJ1-5 - - TRBV28 TGTGCCAGCAGTTTTTTCATCAATTGGGGAGGGGATCAGCCCCAGCATTTT CASSFFINWGGDQPQHF
TRBJ1-1 - - TRBV5-1 TGCGCCAGCAGCTTGGAAGAGGGCCCGGTGAACACTGAAGCTTTCTTT CASSLEEGPVNTEAFF
TRBJ1-6 - - TRBV5-1 TGCGCCAGCAGCACGGAGGCGTTTGGGAATTCACCCCTCCACTTT CASSTEAFGNSPLHF
TRBJ1-3 TRBD1 - TRBV10-3 TGTGCCATCAGAACGACAGGGTCGAACACCATATATTTT CAIRTTGSNTIYF